This T cell receptor beta chain was recovered during a study of T cells after posttransplantation cyclophosphamide. Notes on the study in general: TRB clonality was highly associated with recipient CMV seropositivity and reactivation.

Assay used: immunoSEQ multiplex PCR; TCRdb lists only in-frame clones, some missing. The table has 3,500 to 5,500 clones, more than 65% seen once. Control samples came 1 year after myeloablative marrow transplants with methotrexate plus calcineurin inhibitor. CDR1 is SEHNR and CDR2 is FQNEAQ in the germline V gene (reference sequence). This CDR3 comprises 11 residues. The ends lost 7 bases at V and 12 bases at J; junction bases unmatched: 7. This clone was counted only a few times. The antigen is not known. V gene TRBV7-9 combines with J gene TRBJ1-1; 8 bases are a match to TRBD1. The source material was PBMCs, sampled after an allogeneic stem cell transplant with a calcineurin inhibitor and methotrexate. This TCR was sampled from a male patient aged 40-50 years who received an allogeneic stem cell transplant from an unrelated donor, was CMV-positive, and had chronic GVHD only. The graft donor may account for some of the T cells. The CDR3 loop is CASTGTGPTFF. The CDR3 DNA reads as TGTGCCAGCACCGGGACAGGTCCAACTTTCTTT.